The 15 T cell receptor beta chains below were found in one sample sequenced in a study of blood T cell repertoires in COVID-19. Libraries were prepared by immunoSEQ multiplex PCR; TCRdb keeps only in-frame clonotypes and omits some of them. The top ten clones hold over 2% of a sample with approximately 280,000 clones, approximately 83% of them seen once. The sample comprised peripheral blood. These receptors all come from a woman in her 30s who had recovered from COVID-19.

DNA of the CDR3: TGTGCCAGCAGCGCCTACGGGACAAATGGAAACACCATATATTTT. Its translation is CASSAYGTNGNTIYF. The rearrangement links TRBV9 to TRBJ1-3, with D maybe TRBD1 (6 bases). Trimming took 3 bases from V and 3 from J, leaving 13 bases between them. This CDR3 has 15 residues. Germline V gene lookup returns CDR1 SGDLS and CDR2 YYNGEE.

This chain uses TRBV11-1 with TRBJ1-1; D gene uncertain. The germline V gene encodes CDR1 SGHAT and CDR2 FQDESV (reference sequence). The CDR3 covers 11 residues. Trimming took off 6 bases at V and 10 bases at J, with 12 bases between the two ends. The CDR3 is CASSYKEVAFF. The CDR3 region has the DNA TGTGCCAGCAGTTATAAAGAGGTAGCTTTCTTT.

Comments on this clone: In the same sample, other DNA sequences code for this CDR3. CDR3 sequence (DNA): TGTGCCAGCAGCTTCAGGGGAGTGAACACTGAAGCTTTCTTT. Translated: CASSFRGVNTEAFF. The V gene is TRBV11-3, the J gene TRBJ1-1; possibly TRBD1 for D (6 bases). V shed 3 bases and J shed 0 bases, with 8 bases lying between them. This CDR3 comprises 14 residues. Germline V gives CDR1 SGHNT, CDR2 YENEEA.

The chain links TRBV6-5 to TRBJ1-6; no firm D call. Trimming removed 8 bases at V and 10 bases at J, with 15 bases between. The V gene's germline CDR1 is MNHEY and CDR2 SVGAGI. The CDR3 has 13 residues. The CDR3 nucleotides are TGTGCCAGCTCCGAGTGGGGAGACTCACCCCTCCACTTT. Protein: CASSEWGDSPLHF.

This clone was counted a few times. V usage is TRBV28 and J usage is TRBJ1-2, with a weak D call TRBD1 (5 bases). Germline loops: CDR1 MDHEN, CDR2 SYDVKM. This CDR3 is 13 amino acids long. With 6 bases removed from V and 5 bases from J, the gap between germline ends came to 13 bases. CDR3 protein: CASSWGGLYGYTF. The CDR3 bases are TGTGCCAGCAGCTGGGGGGGACTATATGGCTACACCTTC.

DNA for the CDR3: TGTGCCAGCTCACCAGGGACTACCACAGATACGCAGTATTTT. Amino acids: CASSPGTTTDTQYF. The chain uses TRBV18 and TRBJ2-3; 7 nucleotides align to TRBD2. The CDR3 totals 14 residues. Germline V CDR1 and CDR2: KGHSH, LQKENI. V lost 2 bases, J lost 2 bases, and 1 base stayed unmatched.

This clone was observed a single time. This chain links TRBV3-1 (or the pseudogene TRBV3-2) with TRBJ2-1; tentatively, D is TRBD1 (6 bases). The CDR3 covers 14 residues. CDR1 is LGHDT and CDR2 is YNNKEL in the germline V gene (reference sequence). V was clipped by 0 bases and J by 4 bases, with 7 bases between them. CDR3: CASSQEQGYNEQFF. CDR3 coding DNA: TGTGCCAGCAGCCAAGAACAGGGATACAATGAGCAGTTCTTC.

The count of this clone is one. V is TRBV30 and J is TRBJ1-1; 7 nucleotides match TRBD1. The J segment lost 11 bases and the V segment lost 1 base, leaving 7 bases of the junction unmatched. This CDR3 is built from 12 residues. CDR1 is GTSNPN, CDR2 SVGIG, per germline (reference sequence). This chain's CDR3 is CAWSGGGAGAFF. The CDR3 coding sequence is TGTGCCTGGAGTGGAGGGGGCGCGGGTGCTTTCTTT. Full variable domain (rest looked up from reference TRBV30 and TRBJ1-1): SQTIHQWPATLVQPVGSPLSLECTVEGTSNPNLYWYRQAAGRGLQLLFYSVGIGQISSEVPQNLSASRPQDRQFILSSKKLLLSDSGFYLCAWSGGGAGAFFGQGTRLTVV.

This CDR3 reads CASRMRGYNQPQHF. The CDR3, as DNA: TGTGCCAGCAGAATGCGGGGCTACAATCAGCCCCAGCATTTT. The chain uses TRBV27 and TRBJ1-5; D is possibly TRBD1 (5 bases). The CDR3 consists of 14 residues. Trimming took 6 bases from V and 3 from J, leaving 12 bases between them. Germline-derived CDR1 and CDR2 are MNHEY and SMNVEV (reference sequence).

The gene calls are TRBV5-1 and TRBJ2-2, with no clear D. The CDR3 is made up of 14 amino acids. Trimming left V 0 bases short and J 6 bases short, with 9 bases between. Germline-derived CDR1 and CDR2 are SGHRS and YFSETQ. The CDR3 loop is CASSLAGGPGELFF. The CDR3 bases are TGCGCCAGCAGCTTGGCCGGTGGGCCCGGGGAGCTGTTTTTT.

This chain links TRBV28 with TRBJ1-6; 9 bases match TRBD1. CDR1 and CDR2 (germline): MDHEN, SYDVKM. With V trimmed by 5 bases and J by 10 bases, 6 bases remained unmatched. CDR3 length: 14 amino acids. The CDR3 is CASSRGQGSSPLHF. The CDR3 nucleotides read TGTGCCAGCAGTCGCGGACAGGGGAGCTCACCCCTCCACTTT.

The chain carries TRBV28 and TRBJ2-5; 10 bases map to TRBD2. J was trimmed by 4 bases and V by 3 bases; bases with no gene match: 11. Germline CDR1 is MDHEN and CDR2 is SYDVKM. This CDR3 spans 17 amino acids. The CDR3 DNA follows: TGTGCCAGCAGTTTTCTGTCTAGCGGGAGTGGGTTAGAGACCCAGTACTTC. Protein: CASSFLSSGSGLETQYF.

The chain is built from TRBV29-1 and TRBJ1-4, with no clear D. The CDR3 has 13 residues. Trimming stripped 6 bases from V and 3 bases from J, with 11 bases between. Germline CDR1 and CDR2: SQVTM and ANQGSEA. For the CDR3, the DNA is TGCAGCGTGCTCCTCGCGGCTAATGAAAAACTGTTTTTT. Residues: CSVLLAANEKLFF.

This chain links TRBV6-4 with TRBJ1-2; possible D gene TRBD1, 6 bases. The germline CDR1 and CDR2 sequences are MRHNA and SNTAGT. Trimming cost V 3 bases and J 2 bases, with 13 bases left between them. The CDR3 length is 15 residues. The DNA for the CDR3 is TGTGCCAGCAGTGATGCCCGGGACAACAACTATGGCTACACCTTC. Amino acid sequence: CASSDARDNNYGYTF.

The chain joins TRBV10-3 to TRBJ2-7; TRBD2 matches 13 bases. The V segment lost 8 bases and the J segment 4 bases; nucleotides outside the gene matches: 8. The CDR3 is 15 amino acids. CDR1 ENHRY and CDR2 SYGVKD come from the germline V gene. The CDR3 spells CAIPRTSGSCYEQYF. For the CDR3, the DNA is TGTGCCATCCCACGGACTAGCGGGAGTTGTTACGAGCAGTACTTC.